This T cell receptor (beta chain) was sequenced in a study of kidney transplant recipient with SARS-CoV-2 infection. This clonotype has a count of ten or more. MiXCR, applied by TCRdb to the reads, yields one record per CDR3 protein. Of 250,000 or so distinct CDR3 sequences listed, more than 25% were seen once; the top ten hold roughly 7%. The sequence derives from a male patient in his thirties who had COVID-19 and was a kidney transplant recipient. T cells may partly derive from the graft donor. Sequenced material: a blood sample, taken at baseline and on day 111 from a kidney transplant recipient.

The CDR3 spells CASSLASGGGRQETQYF. The CDR3 bases are TGTGCCAGCAGCTTAGCTTCGGGTGGGGGGCGCCAAGAGACCCAGTACTTC. The V call is TRBV7-2, the J call TRBJ2-5; either TRBD1 or TRBD2 may fit D (6 bases each). The CDR3 extends over 17 amino acids. V was cut by 0 bases and J by 1 base, with 15 bases left in between. Germline CDR1 reads SGHTA; CDR2 reads FQGNSA.